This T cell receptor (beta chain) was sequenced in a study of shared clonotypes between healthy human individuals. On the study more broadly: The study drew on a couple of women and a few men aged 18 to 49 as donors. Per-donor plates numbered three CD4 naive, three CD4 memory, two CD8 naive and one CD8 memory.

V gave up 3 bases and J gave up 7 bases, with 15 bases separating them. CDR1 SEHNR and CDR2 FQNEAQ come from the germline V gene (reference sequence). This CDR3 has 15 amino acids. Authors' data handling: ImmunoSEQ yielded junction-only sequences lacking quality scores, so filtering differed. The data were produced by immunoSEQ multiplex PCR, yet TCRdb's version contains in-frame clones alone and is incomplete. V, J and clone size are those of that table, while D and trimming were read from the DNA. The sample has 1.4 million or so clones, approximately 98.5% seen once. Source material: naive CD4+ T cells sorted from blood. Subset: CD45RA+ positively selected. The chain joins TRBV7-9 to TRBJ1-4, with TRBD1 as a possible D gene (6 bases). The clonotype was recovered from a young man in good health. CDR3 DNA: TGTGCCAGCAGCTTCGGCAGGACAGCAAGTGAAAAACTGTTTTTT. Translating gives CASSFGRTASEKLFF.